This is a list of T cell receptor beta chains from one sample in a study of T cells in Graves' hyperthyroidism and ophthalmopathy. TCRdb used MiXCR to reprocess the multiplex PCR reads, holding one entry per CDR3 protein. This table holds around 340,000 distinct CDR3 sequences, about 18% found once. The sample taken for sequencing was blood. These receptors originate from a woman aged 25 to 45 with Graves' hyperthyroidism that later progressed to Graves' ophthalmopathy. Both conserved end residues are part of each CDR3. A D gene is named only where the DNA matches it firmly. Expanded clones get a size class; other rows say once, few or many, or leave the size out.

TGTGCCAAACAGCGGGAGGGCACAGATACGCAGTATTTT,CAKQREGTDTQYF,TRBD2,TRBJ2-3,once,TRBV2
TGCAGCGTTGAACTAAGGGGGATGGGCTACGAGCAGTACTTC,CSVELRGMGYEQYF,.,TRBJ2-7,.,TRBV29-1
TGTGCCAGCAGTTACTCACCGGGACAGGGGTACTACGAGCAGTACTTC,CASSYSPGQGYYEQYF,TRBD1,TRBJ2-7,many,TRBV6-2/TRBV6-3
TGTGCCAGCAGCTCCGGGACAACTTACAATGAGCAGTTCTTC,CASSSGTTYNEQFF,.,TRBJ2-1,many,TRBV27
TGCAGTGCTAGATTCGGGCAGTACTTC,CSARFGQYF,.,TRBJ2-7,.,TRBV20-1
TGTGCCAGCAGCTCGGGGACAGGGGGCCCCTACGAGCAGTACTTC,CASSSGTGGPYEQYF,TRBD1,TRBJ2-7,many,TRBV7-9
TGTGCCAGCAGTGAAGCAGGACAGGGCGGCTCACCCCTCCACTTT,CASSEAGQGGSPLHF,TRBD1,TRBJ1-6,many,TRBV2
TGTGCCAGCAGGACAACAGGGGCCGTGGGAACCGGGGAGCTGTTTTTT,CASRTTGAVGTGELFF,TRBD1,TRBJ2-2,.,TRBV5-8
TGTGCCAGCAGCCCGGTACATCTCCATGAGCAGTTCTTC,CASSPVHLHEQFF,.,TRBJ2-1,few,TRBV11-2
TGTGCCACCAGTCTCGATTCCAACACTGAAGCTTTCTTT,CATSLDSNTEAFF,.,TRBJ1-1,many,TRBV24-1
TGTGCCAGCAGTGCATACCCTCGACACCAGAAAGAGACCCAGTACTTC,CASSAYPRHQKETQYF,.,TRBJ2-5,many,TRBV27
TGTGCCAGCAGTTTAGGAGGGGGCCAAAGCTATGGCTACACCTTC,CASSLGGGQSYGYTF,TRBD1,TRBJ1-2,many,TRBV28
TGTGCCAGCAGCTTAATGGGCAGACGAAGCCCTACTAACTATGGCTACACCTTC,CASSLMGRRSPTNYGYTF,.,TRBJ1-2,.,TRBV7-6
TGTGCCAGCAGCTCCGAGTGGGGGCCTGGAAACACCATATATTTT,CASSSEWGPGNTIYF,.,TRBJ1-3,.,TRBV9
TGTGCCAGCAGTGCACTAGCGGGGACCAACACCGGGGAGCTGTTTTTT,CASSALAGTNTGELFF,TRBD2,TRBJ2-2,many,TRBV28
TGTGCCAGCTCGAGTCAGGGACCCATGAACACTGAAGCTTTCTTT,CASSSQGPMNTEAFF,.,TRBJ1-1,many,TRBV11-2
TGTGCCAGCAGTTACGGACAGAGTGGATACAATGAGCAGTTCTTC,CASSYGQSGYNEQFF,.,TRBJ2-1,medium-sized,TRBV25-1
TGCGCCAGCAGCCAACTGTTCGTGCCAGGGATACGATCCTACAATGAGCAGTTCTTC,CASSQLFVPGIRSYNEQFF,.,TRBJ2-1,.,TRBV4-1
TGTGCCAGCCAGAGGAGGGCTAACACTGAAGCTTTCTTT,CASQRRANTEAFF,.,TRBJ1-1,.,TRBV19
TGTGCCAGTGGGACAGGGGAGAACCAGCCCCAGCATTTT,CASGTGENQPQHF,TRBD1,TRBJ1-5,few,TRBV19
TGTGCCAGTTACTTAGGCGGAAGTGGGGTCCCAATCTACGAGCAGTACTTC,CASYLGGSGVPIYEQYF,.,TRBJ2-7,.,TRBV11-2
TGTGCCAGCAGTATCCGAAGGGGGACTAGCGGAAGTTACAATGAGCAGTTCTTC,CASSIRRGTSGSYNEQFF,TRBD2,TRBJ2-1,many,TRBV2
TGTGCCACCAGTGAGGACAGAGCTTACTCCTACGAGCAGTACTTC,CATSEDRAYSYEQYF,.,TRBJ2-7,.,TRBV24-1
TGTGCCAGCAGCCGGGCTAGCACTGAGCAGTTCTTC,CASSRASTEQFF,.,TRBJ2-1,many,TRBV3-1
TGTGCCAGCAGTTTATATGGGGGGCGCGTTTTAAATCAGCCCCAGCATTTT,CASSLYGGRVLNQPQHF,.,TRBJ1-5,.,TRBV28
TGTGCCAGCAGCTTGGGACTAGCGATCTACAATGAGCAGTTCTTC,CASSLGLAIYNEQFF,TRBD2,TRBJ2-1,few,TRBV7-9
TGCAGTGCTAGAGATATCTTGTCCGTTGGGACAGATACGCAGTATTTT,CSARDILSVGTDTQYF,.,TRBJ2-3,.,TRBV20-1
TGCGCCAGCAGCCAAGTTACTTTCAATGAGCAGTTCTTC,CASSQVTFNEQFF,.,TRBJ2-1,few,TRBV4-1
TGTGCCAGCAGCTTAGAGGACCTCAATTCCCACGAGCAGTACTTC,CASSLEDLNSHEQYF,.,TRBJ2-7,many,TRBV11-3
TGCGCCAGCAGCTTGGTGGGGACAGGGGACGACAATGAGCAGTTCTTC,CASSLVGTGDDNEQFF,TRBD1,TRBJ2-1,.,TRBV5-1
TGTGCCAGCAGTTTATGGATGGGGACAGGGGGCAAGAAGACTGAAGCTTTCTTT,CASSLWMGTGGKKTEAFF,TRBD1,TRBJ1-1,many,TRBV28
TGCAGTGCTACGGCCCCGGGACTCTTTAATTCACCCCTCCACTTT,CSATAPGLFNSPLHF,.,TRBJ1-6,few,TRBV20-1
TGTGCCTGGAATAAGCTAGCTGCAGATACGCAGTATTTT,CAWNKLAADTQYF,.,TRBJ2-3,many,TRBV30
TGTGCCAGCAGTGAAATTTTGCGGGGTAAGGAGGGCGAGCAGTACTTC,CASSEILRGKEGEQYF,.,TRBJ2-7,few,TRBV6-1
TGTGCCAGCAGCCAAGAAGCGACAGGGTACGTGCAGTACTTC,CASSQEATGYVQYF,TRBD1,TRBJ2-7,.,TRBV4-2
TGTGCCAGCAGCATTTGGACAGGGAACGAAAATTCACCCCTCCACTTT,CASSIWTGNENSPLHF,TRBD1,TRBJ1-6,many,TRBV11-2
TGTGCCAGCAGCACTTGGACCGCCAAGGGTGAAAAACTGTTTTTT,CASSTWTAKGEKLFF,.,TRBJ1-4,many,TRBV11-2
TGTGCCGCTACACCCCAGGGGGATAGCAATCAGCCCCAGCATTTT,CAATPQGDSNQPQHF,TRBD1,TRBJ1-5,many,TRBV28
TGCAGCGTTGAAGAGGGGGGCTCCTACGAGCAGTACTTC,CSVEEGGSYEQYF,.,TRBJ2-7,many,TRBV29-1
TGTGCCACCAGTGAAGCAAAGCGGGAGTTCCACAATAATGAGCAGTTCTTC,CATSEAKREFHNNEQFF,TRBD2,TRBJ2-1,many,TRBV24-1
TGCAGTGTTAAAGACCCGGACATGGCCGGGGAGCTGTTTTTT,CSVKDPDMAGELFF,.,TRBJ2-2,many,TRBV20-1
TGTGCCAGCAGTCCCGGACTGGCTGGCTACACCTTC,CASSPGLAGYTF,.,TRBJ1-2,.,TRBV28
TGTGCCAGCAGCCCACGTAGCGGGAACGACAATGAGCAGTTCTTC,CASSPRSGNDNEQFF,TRBD2,TRBJ2-1,many,TRBV7-8
TGTGCCAGCAGCTTATCTAGCGGGGGGGCCTCCACCTACGAGCAGTACTTC,CASSLSSGGASTYEQYF,TRBD2,TRBJ2-7,many,TRBV7-9
TGTGCCAGCAGTGTTCGCCTCCCGAGCTCCTACGAGCAGTACTTC,CASSVRLPSSYEQYF,.,TRBJ2-7,many,TRBV6-1
TGTGCCAGCAGTTCCACTACAGGGGGCAAAGGCTATGGCTACACCTTC,CASSSTTGGKGYGYTF,TRBD1,TRBJ1-2,many,TRBV6-2/TRBV6-3
TGTGCCAGCAGATACCTCTGGGACAGGAACACTGAAGCTTTCTTT,CASRYLWDRNTEAFF,TRBD1,TRBJ1-1,many,TRBV27
TGTGCCAGTACGGATGTTGGGCTAGCTACAGATACGCAGTATTTT,CASTDVGLATDTQYF,.,TRBJ2-3,few,TRBV19
TGTGCCAGCAGAGGGATCATGAACACTGAAGCTTTCTTT,CASRGIMNTEAFF,.,TRBJ1-1,many,TRBV6-1
TGTGCCAGCAGCTTAGAAGGGATCGGTGAGACCCAGTACTTC,CASSLEGIGETQYF,.,TRBJ2-5,many,TRBV11-3
TGCAGCGTGGGCGGGGGGGCCTGGGAGACCCAGTACTTC,CSVGGGAWETQYF,TRBD2,TRBJ2-5,few,TRBV29-1
TGTGCCAGTAGTCTACAGGGGTCTACCTACAATGAGCAGTTCTTC,CASSLQGSTYNEQFF,TRBD1,TRBJ2-1,.,TRBV19
TGCAGTCTAGCGGCCCCCCGTTCGCGCACCGGGGAGCTGTTTTTT,CSLAAPRSRTGELFF,TRBD2,TRBJ2-2,few,TRBV20-1
TGTGCCAGCAGTCCCTTCCCTCCCCAAGGGACCGGGGAGCTGTTTTTT,CASSPFPPQGTGELFF,.,TRBJ2-2,many,TRBV6-1
TGCGCCAGCAGCCATAGTCCGACAGGGGTCCCTGAAGCTTTCTTT,CASSHSPTGVPEAFF,TRBD1,TRBJ1-1,.,TRBV4-1